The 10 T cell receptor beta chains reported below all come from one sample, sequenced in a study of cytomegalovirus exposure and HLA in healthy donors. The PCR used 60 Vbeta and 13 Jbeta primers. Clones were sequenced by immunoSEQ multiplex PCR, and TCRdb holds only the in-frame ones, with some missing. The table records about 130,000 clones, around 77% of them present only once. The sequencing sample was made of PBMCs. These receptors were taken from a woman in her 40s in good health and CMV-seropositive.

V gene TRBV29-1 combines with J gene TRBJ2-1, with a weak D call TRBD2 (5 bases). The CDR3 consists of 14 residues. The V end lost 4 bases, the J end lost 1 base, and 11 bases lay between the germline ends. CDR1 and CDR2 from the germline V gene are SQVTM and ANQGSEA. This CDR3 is CSVVSVASYNEQFF. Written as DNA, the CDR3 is TGCAGCGTTGTATCGGTAGCGTCCTACAATGAGCAGTTCTTC.

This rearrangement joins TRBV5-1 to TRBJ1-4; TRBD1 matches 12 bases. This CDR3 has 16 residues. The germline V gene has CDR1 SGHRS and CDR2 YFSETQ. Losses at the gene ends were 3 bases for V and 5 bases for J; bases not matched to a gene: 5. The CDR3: CASSSGTGGANEKLFF. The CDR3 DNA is TGCGCCAGCAGCTCCGGGACAGGGGGCGCAAATGAAAAACTGTTTTTT.

The chain's CDR3 is CASRRASFTGGYTF. CDR3 coding DNA: TGTGCCAGCAGACGCGCGTCCTTTACGGGTGGCTACACCTTC. The genes are TRBV7-8 and TRBJ1-2; D remains ambiguous. The CDR3 is made up of 14 amino acids. V lost 6 bases, J lost 7 bases, and 18 bases lay in between. Germline CDR1 is SGHVS and CDR2 is FQNEAQ. Variable domain in full (rest from reference TRBV7-8 and TRBJ1-2): GAGVSQSPRYKVAKRGQDVALRCDPISGHVSLFWYQQALGQGPEFLTYFQNEAQLDKSGLPSDRFFAERPEGSVSTLKIQRTQQEDSAVYLCASRRASFTGGYTFGSGTRLTVV.

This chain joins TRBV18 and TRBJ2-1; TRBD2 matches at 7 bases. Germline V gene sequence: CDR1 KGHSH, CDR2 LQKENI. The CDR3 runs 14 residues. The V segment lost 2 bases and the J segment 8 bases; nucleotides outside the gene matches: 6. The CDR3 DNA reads TGTGCCAGCTCACCAAAAATTGGGGGGGATGAGCAGTTCTTC. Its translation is CASSPKIGGDEQFF.

The DNA of the CDR3 is TGTGCCAAAGAGGGAGTAACTGAAGCTTTCTTT. Amino acid sequence: CAKEGVTEAFF. The gene calls are TRBV28 and TRBJ1-1; D gene unclear. CDR1 and CDR2 from the germline V gene are MDHEN and SYDVKM. Trimming took 10 bases from V and 5 from J, leaving 11 bases between them. This CDR3 has 11 residues.

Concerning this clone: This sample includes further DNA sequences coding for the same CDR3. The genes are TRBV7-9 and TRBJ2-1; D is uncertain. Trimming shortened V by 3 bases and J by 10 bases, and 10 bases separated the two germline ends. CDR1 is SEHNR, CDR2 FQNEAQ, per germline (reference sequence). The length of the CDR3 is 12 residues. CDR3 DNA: TGTGCCAGCAGCTTGGGCCCGGCCGAGCAGTTCTTC. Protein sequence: CASSLGPAEQFF.

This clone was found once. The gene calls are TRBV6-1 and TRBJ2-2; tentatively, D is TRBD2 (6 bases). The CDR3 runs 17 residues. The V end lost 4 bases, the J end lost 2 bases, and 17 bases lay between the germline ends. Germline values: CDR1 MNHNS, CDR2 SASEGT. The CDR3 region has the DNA TGTGCCAGCAGTGTTGGGGACTCTAACCTCAACACCGGGGAGCTGTTTTTT. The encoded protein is CASSVGDSNLNTGELFF.

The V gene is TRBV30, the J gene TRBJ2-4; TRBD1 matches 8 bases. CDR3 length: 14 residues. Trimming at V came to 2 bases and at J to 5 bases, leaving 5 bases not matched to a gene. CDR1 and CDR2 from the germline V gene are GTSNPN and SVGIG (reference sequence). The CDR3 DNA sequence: TGTGCCTGGAGTCTTTCAGGGGGCGAAAACATTCAGTACTTC. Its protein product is CAWSLSGGENIQYF.

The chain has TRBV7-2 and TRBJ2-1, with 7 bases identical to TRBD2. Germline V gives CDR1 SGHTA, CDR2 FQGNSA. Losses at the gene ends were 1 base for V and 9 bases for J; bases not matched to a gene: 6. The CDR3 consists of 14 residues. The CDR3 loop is CASSLDRGGGEQFF. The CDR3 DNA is TGTGCCAGCAGCTTAGATCGAGGCGGGGGTGAGCAGTTCTTC.

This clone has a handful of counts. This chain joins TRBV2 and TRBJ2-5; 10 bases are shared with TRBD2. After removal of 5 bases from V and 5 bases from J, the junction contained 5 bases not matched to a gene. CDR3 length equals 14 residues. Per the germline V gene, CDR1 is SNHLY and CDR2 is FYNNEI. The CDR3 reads CASSNLAGVETQYF. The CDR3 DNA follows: TGTGCCAGCAGTAATCTAGCGGGAGTGGAGACCCAGTACTTC.